The 20 T cell receptor beta chains given below trace back to one sample, sequenced in a study of tumor-infiltrating lymphocytes in primary liver carcinoma. Bulk tissue was left unsorted, and RNA and DNA were co-extracted from about 19-30 mg of it. Production of TCR beta cDNA used roughly 500 ng total RNA together with a constant-region primer. Three nested multiplex PCR rounds, a slightly modified ARM-PCR method, built the TCR beta libraries. The two initial PCR rounds, about 9 cycles each, used TRBV1-TRBV30 forward and C-beta reverse primers. One entry per CDR3 protein results from TCRdb running MiXCR on the multiplex PCR reads. This table holds roughly 22,000 distinct CDR3 sequences, 70% to 90% found once. What was sequenced was liver tumor tissue from sampling region 2. Subset reported: tumor region T2, inferior pole. The receptors originated from a woman aged 30 to 39 with primary liver carcinoma and hepatitis B virus infection.

In the case of this clonotype: The junction differs from germline at one of its ends, possibly a read error. The rearrangement uses TRBV6-5 and TRBJ2-7, with a tentative D call TRBD1 (6 bases). Per germline, CDR1 MNHEY and CDR2 SVGAGI. The CDR3 spans 15 residues. The CDR3 sequence: CASSYKDSSFYEQCF. CDR3 bases: TGTGCCAGCAGCTACAAGGACAGCAGCTTCTACGAGCAGTGCTTC.

A word on this clonotype: A junction end diverges from the germline sequence, so it may reflect a read error. Here the CDR3 DNA reads TGTGCCGGCAGTTACGCAGTGGACGGCACCGGGGAACTGTTTTTT. This gives the protein CAGSYAVDGTGELFF. The chain is built from TRBV6-5 and TRBJ2-2, with TRBD2 as a possible D gene (5 bases). The CDR3 runs to 15 residues. Germline-derived CDR1 and CDR2 are MNHEY and SVGAGI.

Comments on this clonotype: Possible read error: a much larger clone is one base away. The chain joins TRBV11-3 to TRBJ2-1; TRBD2 matches at 16 bases. The CDR3 length is 18 residues. CDR1 SGHNT and CDR2 YENEEA come from the germline V gene. This chain's CDR3 is CSSSPGTSGGAPYNEQFF. The CDR3 DNA reads TGTTCCAGCAGCCCAGGGACTAGCGGGGGGGCCCCATACAATGAGCAGTTCTTC.

The count of this clonotype is one. Compared with germline, one end of the junction differs, possibly owing to a read error. J is TRBJ2-3 and V is TRBV28, with D hard to call. The germline V gene has CDR1 MDHEN and CDR2 SYDVKM. This CDR3 has 15 residues. The CDR3 reads CARSHPSVRQDMQYF. The CDR3 DNA is TGTGCCAGGAGTCACCCCTCGGTACGGCAAGATATGCAGTATTTT.

Of note for this clonotype: Since the CDR3 does not end with the conserved phenylalanine or tryptophan, this likely comes from a read error. The rearrangement links TRBV20-1 to TRBJ2-7; D might be TRBD2 (6 bases). Deletions cut 5 bases from V and 6 bases from J, with 17 bases between. CDR3 size: 13 residues. The germline V gene encodes CDR1 DFQATT and CDR2 SNEGSKA (reference sequence). The CDR3 region has the DNA TGCAGTGCTCCCCGGGACTTCGTGAGCGAGCAGTACTCC. Translated: CSAPRDFVSEQYS.

This clonotype was counted once. Compared with germline, one end of the junction differs, possibly owing to a read error. This chain joins TRBV6-5 and TRBJ1-2, with 7 bases aligning to TRBD1. This CDR3 has 16 residues. CDR1 is MNHEY and CDR2 is SVGAGI in the germline V gene. CDR3 coding DNA: TGTACCAGCAGGGGGGCAGTCGGAGGTCCTAACTATTGCTACACCTTC. Amino acids: CTSRGAVGGPNYCYTF.

About this clonotype: The conserved phenylalanine or tryptophan normally closing the CDR3 is absent here, so this likely arose from a read error. The chain carries TRBV28 and TRBJ1-6, with unresolved D. V lost 9 bases and J lost 9, with 18 bases in between. This CDR3 spans 14 amino acids. Germline V gene data show CDR1 as MDHEN and CDR2 as SYDVKM. CDR3 DNA: TGTGCCAGTAGTGGATTATCCGGAGCTTCACCCCTCCACCTT. It codes for CASSGLSGASPLHL.

This chain joins TRBV5-8 and TRBJ2-6; D remains ambiguous. Trimming shortened V by 6 bases and J by 8 bases, and 21 bases separated the two germline ends. The length of the CDR3 is 16 residues. Per the germline V gene, CDR1 is SGHTS and CDR2 is YDEGEE. CDR3 region: CASTMTGFSETNVLTF. In nucleotides, the CDR3 is TGTGCCAGCACCATGACGGGCTTCTCTGAGACCAACGTCCTGACTTTC.

This clonotype was recorded once. The chain is built from TRBV5-4 and TRBJ2-3, with 7 bases lining up with TRBD2. V was clipped by 10 bases and J by 8 bases; unmatched bases: 10. Germline loops: CDR1 SGHNT, CDR2 YYREEE (reference sequence). CDR3 length: 12 amino acids. The CDR3 DNA follows: TGTGCCGGCAAATGCGGGGGAGGTACGCAGTATTTT. It specifies CAGKCGGGTQYF.

As for this clonotype: Compared with germline, one end of the junction differs, possibly owing to a read error. The chain combines TRBV6-2 or TRBV6-3 with TRBJ2-1; weak D call: TRBD1 (6 bases). The germline V gene has CDR1 MNHEY and CDR2 SVGEGT. This CDR3 is built from 12 residues. The CDR3: CASKGRGNEQSF. CDR3 nucleotide sequence: TGTGCCAGTAAGGGCAGGGGCAATGAGCAGTCCTTC.

V and J are TRBV11-2 and TRBJ1-2; 7 positions agree with TRBD1. Germline V gene lookup returns CDR1 SGHAT and CDR2 FQNNGV. The CDR3 loop spans 13 amino acids. For the CDR3, the DNA is TGTGGCAGTACTCAGGGGGGGGGTGGAGGTTACACCTTC. Amino acids: CGSTQGGGGGYTF.

Comments on this clonotype: No conserved phenylalanine or tryptophan is present at the end of the CDR3, so a read error is the likely explanation. The rearrangement joins TRBV6-1 to TRBJ2-2; either TRBD1 or TRBD2 may fit D (6 bases each). Germline V gives CDR1 MNHNS, CDR2 SASEGT. This CDR3 comprises 19 residues. V lost 4 bases and J 0 bases, leaving 21 bases between the germline ends. In nucleotides, the CDR3 is TGTGCCAGCAGTGGAACCCTTCACGGGGGCGCCGCGAACACCGGGGAGCTGTTTCTC. It encodes CASSGTLHGGAANTGELFL.

Regarding this clonotype: The junction departs from germline at one end; a sequencing error may be responsible. The chain has TRBV29-1 and TRBJ2-1, with TRBD1 matching over 7 bases. The CDR3 is 13 residues long. Germline V gene sequence: CDR1 SQVTM, CDR2 ANQGSEA. CDR3: CCAGRQGTNEQLF. The CDR3 DNA is TGCTGCGCCGGAAGACAGGGAACCAATGAGCAATTATTC.

This chain links TRBV5-4 with TRBJ1-1; D might be TRBD1 (6 bases). Trimming took 0 bases from V and 5 from J, leaving 14 bases between them. CDR1 and CDR2 (germline): SGHNT, YYREEE (reference sequence). The CDR3 extends over 15 amino acids. The CDR3 region has the DNA TGTGCCAGCAGCTTGGGATTGGGGGCCCTAACTGAAGCTTTCTTT. Its protein product is CASSLGLGALTEAFF.

Notes on this clonotype: The junction departs from germline at one end; a sequencing error may be responsible. This chain links TRBV6-5 with TRBJ2-2; D may be TRBD1 or TRBD2 (5 bases each). Germline V gives CDR1 MNHEY, CDR2 SVGAGI. CDR3 length: 16 amino acids. The CDR3 coding sequence is TGTGCCAGTAGTTACCTGGGACCCGTGAACACCGGGGAGCTGCTTTTT. Translation gives CASSYLGPVNTGELLF.

This clonotype showed up many times. A clone one base away is much larger, so this may be a read error. The chain joins TRBV4-2 to TRBJ1-6; D is ambiguous. V was pared by 2 bases and J by 7 bases, with 24 bases between. The CDR3 spans 19 residues. The germline CDR1 and CDR2 sequences are LGHNA and YNFKEQ. Here the CDR3 DNA reads TGTGCCAGCAGCCAACTCACCGCGGAAACCCCTCGAGGGAATTCACCCCTCCACTTT. It codes for CASSQLTAETPRGNSPLHF.

As concerns this clonotype: A read error may account for a junction end that differs from germline. V gene TRBV4-3 combines with J gene TRBJ2-1, with D uncertain. This CDR3 contains 16 residues. Germline CDR1 LGHNA, CDR2 YSLEER. The DNA for the CDR3 is TGCGCCAGCAGCCAAGTTGCGAGAAGCTCCTACAATGAACAGTTCTTC. It is translated as CASSQVARSSYNEQFF.

With respect to this clonotype: One junction end disagrees with the germline gene, perhaps due to a read error. This chain connects TRBV11-1 to TRBJ2-1, with no clear D. Germline V CDR1 and CDR2: SGHAT, FQDESV (reference sequence). There are 13 residues in the CDR3. CDR3 in DNA: TGTGCCGGCAGCTTCGGCACGGATAATGATCAGTTCTTC. As protein: CAGSFGTDNDQFF.

This clonotype was seen a single time. Because the CDR3 is missing its conserved closing phenylalanine or tryptophan, this is likely a read error. The V and J genes are TRBV7-8 and TRBJ2-7; 9 nucleotides align to TRBD2. The germline V gene encodes CDR1 SGHVS and CDR2 FQNEAQ. Trimming took 6 bases from V and 3 from J; bases not matched to a gene: 9. This CDR3 region has 15 residues. The CDR3 DNA reads as TGTGCCAGCAGTAGGGCTAGCGGGGCCAACTACGAGCAGTACTTA. Protein: CASSRASGANYEQYL.

This clonotype appeared a single time. The V gene is TRBV5-4, the J gene TRBJ2-3; weak D call: TRBD1 (5 bases). Germline V gives CDR1 SGHNT, CDR2 YYREEE (reference sequence). V lost 4 bases and J 11 bases, leaving 29 bases between the germline ends. CDR3 length: 17 residues. In DNA form, the CDR3 reads TGTGCCAGCAGCGTAGATGGACACCCTCCACCCACATATATGCAGTATTTT. Encoded protein: CASSVDGHPPPTYMQYF.